This entry describes one T cell receptor (beta chain). The target antigen is unknown. Control samples came 1 year after myeloablative marrow transplants with methotrexate plus calcineurin inhibitor. The germline V gene encodes CDR1 SGHAT and CDR2 FQNNGV. After removal of 5 bases from V and 0 bases from J, the junction contained 6 bases not matched to a gene. The CDR3 sequence is 19 residues long. Method: immunoSEQ multiplex PCR; TCRdb's copy keeps in-frame clones and lacks some. Found here are about 21,000 clones, around 85% of them singletons; the top ten hold around 2.1%. The data are from a study of T cells after posttransplantation cyclophosphamide. Study-wide results and caveats: Skin or GI-infiltrating T cells shared few TRB sequences with blood. TRB clonality was highly associated with recipient CMV seropositivity and reactivation. Donor CD8+ memory clones often dominated recipient blood repertoires at later times.

The source was PBMCs, collected approximately 360 days after allogeneic stem cell transplant with calcineurin inhibitor and methotrexate. The chain employs TRBV11-2 and TRBJ2-2; 16 nucleotides align to TRBD2. The sequence came from a female patient between 25 and 45 years old who received an allogeneic stem cell transplant from an unrelated donor, was CMV-positive, and had acute and chronic GVHD. Some T cells may originate from the graft donor. The CDR3 nucleotides are TGTGCCAGCAGCCGATTTGGGACTAGCGGGGGGGCGAACACCGGGGAGCTGTTTTTT. This sequence encodes CASSRFGTSGGANTGELFF.